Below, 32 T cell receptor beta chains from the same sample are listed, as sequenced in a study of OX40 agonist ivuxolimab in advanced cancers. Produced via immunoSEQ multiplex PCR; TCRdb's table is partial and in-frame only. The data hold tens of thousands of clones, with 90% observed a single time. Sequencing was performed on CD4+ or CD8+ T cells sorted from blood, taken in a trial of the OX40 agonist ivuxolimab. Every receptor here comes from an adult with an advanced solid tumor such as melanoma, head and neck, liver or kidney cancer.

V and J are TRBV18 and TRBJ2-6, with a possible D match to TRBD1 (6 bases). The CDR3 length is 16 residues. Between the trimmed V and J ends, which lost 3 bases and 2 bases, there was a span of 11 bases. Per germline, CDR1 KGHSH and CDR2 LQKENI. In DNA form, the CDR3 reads TGTGCCAGCTCACCTTCGGGACACCCTGGGGCCAACGTCCTGACTTTC. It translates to CASSPSGHPGANVLTF.

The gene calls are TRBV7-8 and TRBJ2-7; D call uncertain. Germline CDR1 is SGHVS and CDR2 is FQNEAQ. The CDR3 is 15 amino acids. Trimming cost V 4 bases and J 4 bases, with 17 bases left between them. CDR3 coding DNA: TGTGCCAGCAGCTACCCGGCGGTCGAGGTTTACGAGCAGTACTTC. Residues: CASSYPAVEVYEQYF.

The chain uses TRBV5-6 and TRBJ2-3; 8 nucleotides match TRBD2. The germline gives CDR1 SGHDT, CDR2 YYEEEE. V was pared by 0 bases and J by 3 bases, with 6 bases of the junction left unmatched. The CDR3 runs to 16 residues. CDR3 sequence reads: CASSLGAGVWTDTQYF. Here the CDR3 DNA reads TGTGCCAGCAGCTTGGGAGCGGGAGTGTGGACAGATACGCAGTATTTT.

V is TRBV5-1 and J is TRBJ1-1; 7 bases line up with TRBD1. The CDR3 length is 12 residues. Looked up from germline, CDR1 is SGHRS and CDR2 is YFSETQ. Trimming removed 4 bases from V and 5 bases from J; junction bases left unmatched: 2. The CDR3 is CASSTDRTEAFF. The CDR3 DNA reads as TGCGCCAGCAGCACGGACAGGACTGAAGCTTTCTTT.

The CDR3 nucleotides are TGTGCCAGCAGTGACCGGACAACCGGGGAGCTGTTTTTT. The encoded protein is CASSDRTTGELFF. The V gene is TRBV6-4, the J gene TRBJ2-2; perhaps TRBD1 as D (5 bases). The CDR3 sequence is 13 residues long. Germline V gene data show CDR1 as MRHNA and CDR2 as SNTAGT. Trimming removed 2 bases at V and 5 bases at J, with 6 bases between.

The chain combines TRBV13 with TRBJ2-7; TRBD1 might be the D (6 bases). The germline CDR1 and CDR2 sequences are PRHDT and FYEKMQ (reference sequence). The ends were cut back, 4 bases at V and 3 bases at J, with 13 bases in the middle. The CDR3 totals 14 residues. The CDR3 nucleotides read TGTGCCAGCAGCTCTTTACAGGGAGACTACGAGCAGTACTTC. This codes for CASSSLQGDYEQYF.

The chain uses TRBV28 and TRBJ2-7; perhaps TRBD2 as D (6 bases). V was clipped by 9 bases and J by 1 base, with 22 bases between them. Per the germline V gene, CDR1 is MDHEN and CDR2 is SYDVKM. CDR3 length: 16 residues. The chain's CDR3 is CASEGLLSSGSYEQYF. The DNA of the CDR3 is TGTGCCAGTGAGGGACTCCTAAGTTCGGGATCCTACGAGCAGTACTTC.

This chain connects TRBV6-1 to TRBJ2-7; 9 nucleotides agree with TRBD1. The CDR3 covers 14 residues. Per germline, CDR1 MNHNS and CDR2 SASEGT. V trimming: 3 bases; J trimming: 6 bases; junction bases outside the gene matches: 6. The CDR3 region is CASSDRRQGVEQYF. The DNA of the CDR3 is TGTGCCAGCAGTGATAGGCGACAGGGGGTCGAGCAGTACTTC.

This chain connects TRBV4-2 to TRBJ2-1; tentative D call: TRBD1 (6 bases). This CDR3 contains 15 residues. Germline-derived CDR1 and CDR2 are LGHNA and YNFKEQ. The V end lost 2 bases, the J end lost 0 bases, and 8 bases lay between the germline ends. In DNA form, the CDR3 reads TGTGCCAGCAGCCAACGAGGGGGCTCCTACAATGAGCAGTTCTTC. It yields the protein CASSQRGGSYNEQFF.

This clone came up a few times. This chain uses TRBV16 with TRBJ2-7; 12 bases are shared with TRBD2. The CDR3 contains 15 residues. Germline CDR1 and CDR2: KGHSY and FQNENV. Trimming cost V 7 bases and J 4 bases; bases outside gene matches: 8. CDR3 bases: TGTGCCAGCACCCGGACTAGCGGGATAAAGTACGAGCAGTACTTC. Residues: CASTRTSGIKYEQYF.

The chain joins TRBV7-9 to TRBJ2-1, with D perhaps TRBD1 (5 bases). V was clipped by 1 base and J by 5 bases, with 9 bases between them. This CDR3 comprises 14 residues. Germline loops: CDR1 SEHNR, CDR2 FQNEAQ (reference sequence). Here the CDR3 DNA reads TGTGCCAGCAGCTTAGTACAGGTTGACAATGAGCAGTTCTTC. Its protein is CASSLVQVDNEQFF.

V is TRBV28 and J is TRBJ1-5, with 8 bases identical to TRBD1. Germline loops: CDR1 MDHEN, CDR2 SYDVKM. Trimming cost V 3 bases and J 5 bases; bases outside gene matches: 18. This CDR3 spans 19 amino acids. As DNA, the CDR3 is TGTGCCAGCAGTTTCCCCGACAGGGGCCCCTTAATCAATGATCAGCCCCAGCATTTT. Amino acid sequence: CASSFPDRGPLINDQPQHF.

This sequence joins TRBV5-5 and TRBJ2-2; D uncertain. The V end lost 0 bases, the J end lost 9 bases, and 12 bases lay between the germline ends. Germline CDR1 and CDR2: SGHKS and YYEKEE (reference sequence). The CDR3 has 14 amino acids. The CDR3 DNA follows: TGTGCCAGCAGCTTGGACTCCAGGACCTGGGAGCTGTTTTTT. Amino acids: CASSLDSRTWELFF.

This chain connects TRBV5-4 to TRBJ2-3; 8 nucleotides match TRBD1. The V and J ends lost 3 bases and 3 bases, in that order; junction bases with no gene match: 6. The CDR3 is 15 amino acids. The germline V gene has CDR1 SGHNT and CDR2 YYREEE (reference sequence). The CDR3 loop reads CASSSDRGSTDTQYF. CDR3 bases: TGTGCCAGCAGCTCTGACAGGGGAAGTACAGATACGCAGTATTTT.

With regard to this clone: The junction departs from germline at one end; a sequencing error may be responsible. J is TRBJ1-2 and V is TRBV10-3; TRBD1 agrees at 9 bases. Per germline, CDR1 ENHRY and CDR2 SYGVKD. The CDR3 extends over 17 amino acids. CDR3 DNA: TGTGCCAGCAGTTTCCGGGACAGGGCCCTCGCCGACTATGGCTACACCTTC. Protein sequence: CASSFRDRALADYGYTF.

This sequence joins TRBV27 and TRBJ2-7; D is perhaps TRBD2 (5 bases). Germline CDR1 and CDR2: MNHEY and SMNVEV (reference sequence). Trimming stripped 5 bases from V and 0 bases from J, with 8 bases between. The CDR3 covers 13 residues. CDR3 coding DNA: TGTGCCAGCAGTCCGGGGTTCTCCTACGAGCAGTACTTC. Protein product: CASSPGFSYEQYF.

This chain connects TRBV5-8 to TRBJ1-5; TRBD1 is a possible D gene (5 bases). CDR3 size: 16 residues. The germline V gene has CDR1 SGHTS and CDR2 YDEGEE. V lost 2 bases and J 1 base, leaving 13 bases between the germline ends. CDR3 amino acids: CASSLKGIRSNQPQHF. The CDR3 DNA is TGTGCCAGCAGCTTAAAGGGGATACGGAGCAATCAGCCCCAGCATTTT.

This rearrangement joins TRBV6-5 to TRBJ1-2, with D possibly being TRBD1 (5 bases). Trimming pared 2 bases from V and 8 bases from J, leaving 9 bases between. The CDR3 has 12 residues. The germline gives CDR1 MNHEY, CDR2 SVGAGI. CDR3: CASSYKGLGYTF. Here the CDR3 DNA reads TGTGCCAGCAGTTACAAGGGACTGGGCTACACCTTC.

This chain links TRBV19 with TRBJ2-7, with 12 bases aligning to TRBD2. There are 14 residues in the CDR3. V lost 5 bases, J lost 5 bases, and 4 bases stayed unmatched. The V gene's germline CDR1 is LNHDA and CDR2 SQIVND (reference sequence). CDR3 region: CASSPRTSGNEQYF. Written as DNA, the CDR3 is TGTGCCAGTAGTCCCCGGACTAGCGGGAACGAGCAGTACTTC.

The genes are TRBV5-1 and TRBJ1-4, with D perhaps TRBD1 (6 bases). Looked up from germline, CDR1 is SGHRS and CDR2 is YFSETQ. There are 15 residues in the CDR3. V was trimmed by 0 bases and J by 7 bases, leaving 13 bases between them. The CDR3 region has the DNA TGCGCCAGCAGCTTGGTCGGGGGGCAGAGTGAAAAACTGTTTTTT. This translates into CASSLVGGQSEKLFF. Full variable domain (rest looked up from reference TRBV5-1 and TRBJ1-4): KAGVTQTPRYLIKTRGQQVTLSCSPISGHRSVSWYQQTPGQGLQFLFEYFSETQRNKGNFPGRFSGRQFSNSRSEMNVSTLELGDSALYLCASSLVGGQSEKLFFGSGTQLSVL.

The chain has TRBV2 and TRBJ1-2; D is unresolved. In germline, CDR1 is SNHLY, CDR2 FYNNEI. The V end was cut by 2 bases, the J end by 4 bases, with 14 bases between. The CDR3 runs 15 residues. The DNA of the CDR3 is TGTGCCAGCAGTGAAAGTTTCTCGGGGAGCTATGGCTACACCTTC. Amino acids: CASSESFSGSYGYTF.

CDR3 in DNA: TGTGCCAGTAGTATAGTAGGCTACGAGCAGTACTTC. Translating it yields CASSIVGYEQYF. The J gene is TRBJ2-7, the V gene TRBV19, with D uncertain. With 1 base removed from V and 3 bases from J, the gap between germline ends came to 4 bases. Germline CDR1 is LNHDA and CDR2 is SQIVND (reference sequence). The CDR3 consists of 12 residues.

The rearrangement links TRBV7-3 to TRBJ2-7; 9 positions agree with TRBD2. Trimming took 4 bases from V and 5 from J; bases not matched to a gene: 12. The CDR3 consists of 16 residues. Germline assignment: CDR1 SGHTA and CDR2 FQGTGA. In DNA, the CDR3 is TGTGCCAGCAGCTCCCTCGCCTTAGCGGGAGTCGACGAGCAGTACTTC. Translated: CASSSLALAGVDEQYF.

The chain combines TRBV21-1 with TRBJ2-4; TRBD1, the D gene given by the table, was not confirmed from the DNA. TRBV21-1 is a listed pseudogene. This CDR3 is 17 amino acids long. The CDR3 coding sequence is TGTGCCAGCAGCAAAGTGGTGGACAGGGCGGCCAAAAACATTCAGTACTTC. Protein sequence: CASSKVVDRAAKNIQYF.

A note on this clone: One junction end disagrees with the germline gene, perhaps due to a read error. The CDR3 sequence: CASSIVQTPPGPKYGYTF. The CDR3 nucleotides read TGTGCCAGTAGTATAGTCCAAACTCCACCGGGCCCTAAATATGGCTACACCTTC. The chain links TRBV19 to TRBJ1-2, with D uncertain. This CDR3 has 18 amino acids. Germline CDR1 LNHDA, CDR2 SQIVND (reference sequence).

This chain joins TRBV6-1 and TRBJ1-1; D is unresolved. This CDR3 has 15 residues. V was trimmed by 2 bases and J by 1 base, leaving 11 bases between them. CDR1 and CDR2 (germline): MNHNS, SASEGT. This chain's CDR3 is CASSEPAGWNTEAFF. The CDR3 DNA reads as TGTGCCAGCAGTGAACCCGCAGGCTGGAACACTGAAGCTTTCTTT.

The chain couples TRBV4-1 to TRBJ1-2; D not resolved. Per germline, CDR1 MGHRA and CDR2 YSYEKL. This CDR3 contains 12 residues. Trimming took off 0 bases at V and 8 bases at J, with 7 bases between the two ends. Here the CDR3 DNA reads TGCGCCAGCAGCCAAGATTCGGAGGGCTACACCTTC. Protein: CASSQDSEGYTF.

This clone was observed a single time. The CDR3 sequence: CASSLGGAVYEQYF. In nucleotides, the CDR3 is TGTGCCAGCAGCCTAGGGGGGGCGGTCTACGAGCAGTACTTC. The V call is TRBV7-9, the J call TRBJ2-7; D might be TRBD2 (7 bases). Germline V CDR1 and CDR2: SEHNR, FQNEAQ (reference sequence). This CDR3 spans 14 amino acids. With 5 bases removed from V and 3 bases from J, the gap between germline ends came to 14 bases.

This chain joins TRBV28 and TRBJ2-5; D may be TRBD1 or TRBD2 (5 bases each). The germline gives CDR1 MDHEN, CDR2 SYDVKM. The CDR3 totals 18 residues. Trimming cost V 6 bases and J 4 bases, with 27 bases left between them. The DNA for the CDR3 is TGTGCCAGCAGAAAAGGGCCCCGTGACTACACTGGGGGAGAGACCCAGTACTTC. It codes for CASRKGPRDYTGGETQYF.

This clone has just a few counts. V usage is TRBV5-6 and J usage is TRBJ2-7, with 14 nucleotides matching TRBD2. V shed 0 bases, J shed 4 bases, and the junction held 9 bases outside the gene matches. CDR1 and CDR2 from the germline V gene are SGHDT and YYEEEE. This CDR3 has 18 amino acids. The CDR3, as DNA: TGTGCCAGCAGCTTGGCCGGGACTAGCGGGAGTGTTTGGTACGAGCAGTACTTC. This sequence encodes CASSLAGTSGSVWYEQYF. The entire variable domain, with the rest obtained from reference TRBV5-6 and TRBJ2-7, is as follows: DAGVTQSPTHLIKTRGQQVTLRCSPKSGHDTVSWYQQALGQGPQFIFQYYEEEERQRGNFPDRFSGHQFPNYSSELNVNALLLGDSALYLCASSLAGTSGSVWYEQYFGPGTRLTVT.

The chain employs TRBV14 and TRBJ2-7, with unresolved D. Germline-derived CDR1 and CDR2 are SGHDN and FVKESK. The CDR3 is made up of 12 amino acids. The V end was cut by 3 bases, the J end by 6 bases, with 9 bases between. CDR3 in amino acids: CASSQSPSEQYF. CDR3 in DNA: TGTGCCAGCAGCCAGTCCCCTAGCGAGCAGTACTTC.

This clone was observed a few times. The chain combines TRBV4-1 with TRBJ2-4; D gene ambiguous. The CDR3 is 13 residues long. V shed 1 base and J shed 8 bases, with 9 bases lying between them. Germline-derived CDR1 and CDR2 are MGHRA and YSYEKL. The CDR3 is CASSQVGLDIQYF. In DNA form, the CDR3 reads TGCGCCAGCAGCCAAGTAGGTCTGGACATTCAGTACTTC.